These 27 T cell receptor beta chains were all obtained from the same sample, sequenced in a study of OX40 agonist ivuxolimab in advanced cancers. The assay was immunoSEQ multiplex PCR, and TCRdb's table has in-frame clones only and misses some. The table lists some 90,000 clones, 91% of them singletons. The sample here was CD4+ or CD8+ T cells sorted from blood, taken in a trial of the OX40 agonist ivuxolimab. These receptors were obtained from an adult with an advanced solid tumor such as melanoma, head and neck, liver or kidney cancer.

The rearrangement links TRBV28 to TRBJ1-1; possibly TRBD1 for D (5 bases). The CDR3 has 15 amino acids. With 4 bases removed from V and 3 bases from J, the gap between germline ends came to 15 bases. The V gene's germline CDR1 is MDHEN and CDR2 SYDVKM. In nucleotides, the CDR3 is TGTGCCAGCAGTTCCCCCGTGCCCAGGGACACTGAAGCTTTCTTT. Its protein product is CASSSPVPRDTEAFF. Drawing the rest from reference TRBV28 and TRBJ1-1, the complete variable domain is DVKVTQSSRYLVKRTGEKVFLECVQDMDHENMFWYRQDPGLGLRLIYFSYDVKMKEKGDIPEGYSVSREKKERFSLILESASTNQTSMYLCASSSPVPRDTEAFFGQGTRLTVV.

The chain is built from TRBV28 and TRBJ1-1; perhaps TRBD1 as D (6 bases). V was clipped by 7 bases and J by 4 bases, with 13 bases between them. Germline V gives CDR1 MDHEN, CDR2 SYDVKM. CDR3 size: 13 residues. CDR3 coding DNA: TGTGCCAGCAATGGGGGGCGCTCCACTGAAGCTTTCTTT. This codes for CASNGGRSTEAFF.

The chain joins TRBV18 to TRBJ1-1, with 8 bases fitting TRBD1. The length of the CDR3 is 15 residues. Germline CDR1 reads KGHSH; CDR2 reads LQKENI. V lost 0 bases, J lost 3 bases, and 3 bases stayed unmatched. The chain's CDR3 is CASSPPDREDTEAFF. Here the CDR3 DNA reads TGTGCCAGCTCACCACCGGACAGGGAAGACACTGAAGCTTTCTTT.

The chain joins TRBV4-1 to TRBJ2-3; TRBD1 matches 7 bases. Germline CDR1 is MGHRA and CDR2 is YSYEKL. V dropped 1 base and J dropped 6; count of bases not matched to a gene: 13. The CDR3 is 17 amino acids. The CDR3 bases are TGCGCCAGCAGCCAAGGGGCTCGACAGGGACGTAGGGATACGCAGTATTTT. Translation: CASSQGARQGRRDTQYF.

The chain is built from TRBV27 and TRBJ1-4; weak D call: TRBD1 (5 bases). CDR3 length: 16 amino acids. The germline gives CDR1 MNHEY, CDR2 SMNVEV (reference sequence). The V gene lost 3 bases and the J gene lost 0 bases, with 11 bases spanning the gap. CDR3 sequence (DNA): TGTGCCAGCAGTTTTAAGGGAGGGGCAACTAATGAAAAACTGTTTTTT. Protein: CASSFKGGATNEKLFF.

V is TRBV29-1 and J is TRBJ2-3; TRBD2 matches at 9 bases. The CDR3 covers 14 residues. CDR1 is SQVTM, CDR2 ANQGSEA, per germline. V lost 3 bases and J lost 6; bases outside the gene matches: 7. CDR3 nucleotide sequence: TGCAGCGTTGACCACCTAGCGGGAAAGGATACGCAGTATTTT. Amino acid sequence: CSVDHLAGKDTQYF.

The chain recombines TRBV19 with TRBJ2-2; D is possibly TRBD2 (5 bases). Germline V gene data show CDR1 as LNHDA and CDR2 as SQIVND (reference sequence). CDR3 length: 14 amino acids. With 4 bases removed from V and 2 bases from J, the gap between germline ends came to 8 bases. CDR3 protein: CASSTGLNTGELFF. The CDR3 nucleotides read TGTGCCAGTAGTACCGGACTTAACACCGGGGAGCTGTTTTTT.

A single count supports this clone. The chain couples TRBV7-6 to TRBJ1-3; 10 bases align to TRBD1. The CDR3 spans 18 residues. Germline CDR1 and CDR2: SGHVS and FNYEAQ. Trimming removed 5 bases from V and 0 bases from J; junction bases left unmatched: 10. The CDR3 protein is CASSPRTGGDLSGNTIYF. As DNA, the CDR3 is TGTGCCAGCAGCCCAAGGACAGGGGGGGATCTCTCTGGAAACACCATATATTTT.

CDR3 sequence reads: CASSGLAVNTGELFF. The DNA of the CDR3 is TGTGCCAGCAGTGGGCTAGCGGTGAACACCGGGGAGCTGTTTTTT. The chain has TRBV2 and TRBJ2-2; 7 bases fit TRBD2. Germline CDR1 and CDR2: SNHLY and FYNNEI. With V trimmed by 4 bases and J by 1 base, 3 bases remained unmatched. The CDR3 has 15 amino acids.

The chain uses TRBV5-6 and TRBJ2-7, with D perhaps TRBD2 (6 bases). Germline V CDR1 and CDR2: SGHDT, YYEEEE. V lost 5 bases and J 4 bases, leaving 16 bases between the germline ends. This CDR3 is 14 amino acids long. The CDR3 region is CASRARGGAYEQYF. In DNA, the CDR3 is TGTGCCAGCAGGGCTCGGGGAGGAGCTTACGAGCAGTACTTC. The variable domain in full, with the rest retrieved from reference TRBV5-6 and TRBJ2-7, is DAGVTQSPTHLIKTRGQQVTLRCSPKSGHDTVSWYQQALGQGPQFIFQYYEEEERQRGNFPDRFSGHQFPNYSSELNVNALLLGDSALYLCASRARGGAYEQYFGPGTRLTVT.

The chain recombines TRBV10-3 with TRBJ2-7; 7 bases fit TRBD1. The V and J ends lost 10 bases and 0 bases, in that order; junction bases with no gene match: 6. The germline CDR1 and CDR2 sequences are ENHRY and SYGVKD. CDR3 length: 13 residues. In DNA form, the CDR3 reads TGTGCCACCCGACAGGGAACCTCCTACGAGCAGTACTTC. It is translated as CATRQGTSYEQYF.

In regard to this clone: The sample carries other DNA sequences with the same CDR3. The chain couples TRBV5-1 to TRBJ1-2; D perhaps matches TRBD1 (5 bases). CDR1 and CDR2 (germline): SGHRS, YFSETQ. The CDR3 runs to 13 residues. V was trimmed by 0 bases and J by 2 bases, leaving 5 bases between them. CDR3 in amino acids: CASSLDRNYGYTF. As DNA, the CDR3 is TGCGCCAGCAGCTTGGACAGGAACTATGGCTACACCTTC.

The chain links TRBV25-1 to TRBJ2-2; D possibly corresponds to TRBD1 (5 bases). Per germline, CDR1 MGHDK and CDR2 SYGVNS. This CDR3 contains 15 residues. The germline V and J ends were trimmed by 3 bases and 1 base, with 9 bases remaining between them. Here the CDR3 reads CASSERQLNTGELFF. The CDR3 DNA is TGTGCCAGCAGTGAGAGACAGTTGAACACCGGGGAGCTGTTTTTT.

The chain carries TRBV19 and TRBJ2-2; D is possibly TRBD1 (5 bases). V was trimmed by 5 bases and J by 1 base, leaving 8 bases between them. Germline assignment: CDR1 LNHDA and CDR2 SQIVND (reference sequence). The CDR3 has 14 residues. The CDR3 here is CASSVGRNTGELFF. Here the CDR3 DNA reads TGTGCCAGTAGTGTGGGGCGGAACACCGGGGAGCTGTTTTTT.

The J gene is TRBJ2-1, the V gene TRBV7-3; 8 positions agree with TRBD2. CDR1 is SGHTA, CDR2 FQGTGA, per germline. V was pared by 1 base and J by 8 bases, with 10 bases of the junction left unmatched. The length of the CDR3 is 16 residues. The CDR3 loop reads CASSLRSLAGRYEQFF. The CDR3 nucleotides read TGTGCCAGCAGCTTAAGGTCGCTAGCGGGCAGATATGAGCAGTTCTTC.

The rearrangement links TRBV6-1 to TRBJ1-2, with unresolved D. The CDR3 contains 15 residues. CDR1 is MNHNS and CDR2 is SASEGT in the germline V gene. V shed 6 bases and J shed 2 bases, with 16 bases lying between them. The CDR3 is CASSSSGANNYGYTF. CDR3 in DNA: TGTGCCAGCAGCTCTTCGGGAGCGAACAACTATGGCTACACCTTC.

In nucleotides, the CDR3 is TGCGCCAGCAGCTTGGCCGCGGCCTCTAGCACAGATACGCAGTATTTT. It encodes CASSLAAASSTDTQYF. The J gene is TRBJ2-3, the V gene TRBV5-1; no reliable D call. This CDR3 is 16 amino acids long. V was clipped by 0 bases and J by 0 bases, with 11 bases between them. In germline, CDR1 is SGHRS, CDR2 YFSETQ.

This chain uses TRBV10-2 with TRBJ1-1; D is undetermined. This CDR3 region has 14 residues. Germline V lookup: CDR1 WSHSY, CDR2 SAAADI. Trimming removed 6 bases at V and 4 bases at J, with 15 bases between. The CDR3 is CASSDGLGLTEAFF. The CDR3 DNA follows: TGCGCCAGCAGCGACGGACTGGGCCTCACTGAAGCTTTCTTT.

This chain joins TRBV6-1 and TRBJ2-5; TRBD1 matches at 7 bases. Germline V gene lookup returns CDR1 MNHNS and CDR2 SASEGT. The CDR3 contains 15 residues. Trimming removed 6 bases from V and 7 bases from J; junction bases left unmatched: 14. The CDR3 DNA follows: TGTGCCAGCAGACTAACTGAGACAGGGTCTATGACCCAGTACTTC. Amino acid sequence: CASRLTETGSMTQYF.

The V call is TRBV7-2, the J call TRBJ2-7; D is possibly TRBD2 (5 bases). The ends were cut back, 3 bases at V and 6 bases at J, with 12 bases in the middle. Germline V lookup: CDR1 SGHTA, CDR2 FQGNSA. The CDR3 covers 13 residues. The CDR3 nucleotides are TGTGCCAGCAGCTTGGTGGGAGTAGGCGAGCAGTACTTC. Residues: CASSLVGVGEQYF.

This chain links TRBV7-2 with TRBJ2-5, with 10 bases fitting TRBD1. The V gene end was trimmed by 2 bases and the J gene end by 5 bases; junction bases not matched to a gene: 5. The CDR3 spans 15 residues. CDR1 is SGHTA and CDR2 is FQGNSA in the germline V gene. The CDR3 spells CASSLPAGQGETQYF. In DNA, the CDR3 is TGTGCCAGCAGCTTACCCGCGGGACAGGGGGAGACCCAGTACTTC. Looking up the rest from reference TRBV7-2 and TRBJ2-5 gives the full variable domain: GAGVSQSPSNKVTEKGKDVELRCDPISGHTALYWYRQSLGQGLEFLIYFQGNSAPDKSGLPSDRFSAERTGGSVSTLTIQRTQQEDSAVYLCASSLPAGQGETQYFGPGTRLLVL.

This clone was seen a few times. The V gene is TRBV7-2, the J gene TRBJ2-7; unclear D gene. In germline, CDR1 is SGHTA, CDR2 FQGNSA. This CDR3 spans 13 amino acids. V lost 9 bases, J lost 6 bases, and 18 bases lay in between. For the CDR3, the DNA is TGTGCCAGACGCCCGCCCAGCATTACCGAGCAGTACTTC. Protein sequence: CARRPPSITEQYF.

This clone was recorded once. The chain couples TRBV19 to TRBJ2-7, with 7 nucleotides matching TRBD1. The CDR3 loop spans 15 amino acids. The J segment lost 0 bases and the V segment lost 3 bases, leaving 5 bases of the junction unmatched. Germline values: CDR1 LNHDA, CDR2 SQIVND (reference sequence). CDR3 residues: CASSIAAGGSYEQYF. The CDR3 nucleotides read TGTGCCAGTAGTATTGCGGCAGGGGGCTCCTACGAGCAGTACTTC.

This chain uses TRBV7-8 with TRBJ1-2; 10 bases are shared with TRBD1. Germline V gives CDR1 SGHVS, CDR2 FQNEAQ. The CDR3 is made up of 17 amino acids. Unmatched junction bases numbered 8, after V lost 0 bases and J lost 4 bases. In DNA form, the CDR3 reads TGTGCCAGCAGCTTAGCCTCGGGACAGGGGTCTGTCTATGGCTACACCTTC. Its protein is CASSLASGQGSVYGYTF.

A single count supports this clone. The chain recombines TRBV4-3 with TRBJ1-1; no reliable D call. Germline V lookup: CDR1 LGHNA, CDR2 YSLEER. The CDR3 loop spans 13 amino acids. V was cut by 4 bases and J by 0 bases, with 6 bases left in between. The CDR3 nucleotides are TGCGCCAGCAGCCCCGCAATGAACACTGAAGCTTTCTTT. Amino acid sequence: CASSPAMNTEAFF.

The chain recombines TRBV5-1 with TRBJ2-3, with D possibly matching TRBD1 (6 bases). V was pared by 5 bases and J by 3 bases, with 16 bases between. Per the germline V gene, CDR1 is SGHRS and CDR2 is YFSETQ. CDR3 length equals 15 residues. For the CDR3, the DNA is TGCGCCAGCAGATCTAGGGGGAGTGAAACAGATACGCAGTATTTT. Translation gives CASRSRGSETDTQYF.

The V and J genes are TRBV2 and TRBJ2-4; 7 bases are a match to TRBD1. The CDR3 loop spans 15 amino acids. Germline V gene sequence: CDR1 SNHLY, CDR2 FYNNEI. Trimming at V came to 6 bases and at J to 4 bases, leaving 9 bases not matched to a gene. CDR3 coding DNA: TGTGCCAGCAGCACTCGTCCGGGACAGAAAAACATTCAGTACTTC. Protein sequence: CASSTRPGQKNIQYF.